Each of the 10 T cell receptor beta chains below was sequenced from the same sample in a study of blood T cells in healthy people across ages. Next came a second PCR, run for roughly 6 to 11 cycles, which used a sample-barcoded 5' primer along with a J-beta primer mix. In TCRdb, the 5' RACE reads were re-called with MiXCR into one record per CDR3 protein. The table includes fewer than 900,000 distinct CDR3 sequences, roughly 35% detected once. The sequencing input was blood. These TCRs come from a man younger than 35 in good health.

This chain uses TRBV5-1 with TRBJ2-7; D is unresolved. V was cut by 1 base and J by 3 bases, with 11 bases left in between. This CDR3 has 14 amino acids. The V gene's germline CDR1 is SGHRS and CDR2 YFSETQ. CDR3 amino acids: CASSLNSAGYEQYF. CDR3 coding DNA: TGCGCCAGCAGCTTGAATTCTGCAGGCTACGAGCAGTACTTC. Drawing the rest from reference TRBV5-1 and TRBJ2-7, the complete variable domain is KAGVTQTPRYLIKTRGQQVTLSCSPISGHRSVSWYQQTPGQGLQFLFEYFSETQRNKGNFPGRFSGRQFSNSRSEMNVSTLELGDSALYLCASSLNSAGYEQYFGPGTRLTVT.

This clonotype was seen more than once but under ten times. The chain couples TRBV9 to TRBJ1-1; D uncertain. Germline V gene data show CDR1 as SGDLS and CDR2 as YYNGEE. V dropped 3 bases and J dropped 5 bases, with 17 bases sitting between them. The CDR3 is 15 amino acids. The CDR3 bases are TGTGCCAGCAGCGAGAAGAGGGTGGGAGGAACTGAAGCTTTCTTT. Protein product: CASSEKRVGGTEAFF.

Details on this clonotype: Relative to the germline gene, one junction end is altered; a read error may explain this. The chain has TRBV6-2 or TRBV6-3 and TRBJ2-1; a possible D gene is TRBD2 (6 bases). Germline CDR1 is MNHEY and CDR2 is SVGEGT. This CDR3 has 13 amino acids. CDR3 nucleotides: TGTGCCAGCATGGCGCTAGCGTACAATGAACAGTTCTTC. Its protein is CASMALAYNEQFF.

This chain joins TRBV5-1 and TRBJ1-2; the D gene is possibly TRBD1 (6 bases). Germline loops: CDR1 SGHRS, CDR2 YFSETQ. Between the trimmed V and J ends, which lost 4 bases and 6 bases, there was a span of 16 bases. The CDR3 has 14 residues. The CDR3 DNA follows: TGCGCCAGCAGCGTGGCCGTGGGGGCGGATGGCTACACCTTC. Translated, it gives CASSVAVGADGYTF.

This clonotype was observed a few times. The CDR3 loop reads CASSPQDTYTEAFF. The CDR3 nucleotides are TGTGCCAGCAGCCCTCAGGACACCTACACTGAAGCTTTCTTT. V usage is TRBV7-2 and J usage is TRBJ1-1; D is possibly TRBD1 (5 bases). This CDR3 comprises 14 residues. Germline loops: CDR1 SGHTA, CDR2 FQGNSA. Trimming took 5 bases from V and 3 from J, leaving 13 bases between them. The full variable domain, in which reference TRBV7-2 and TRBJ1-1 provide the parts outside the CDR3, is GAGVSQSPSNKVTEKGKDVELRCDPISGHTALYWYRQSLGQGLEFLIYFQGNSAPDKSGLPSDRFSAERTGGSVSTLTIQRTQQEDSAVYLCASSPQDTYTEAFFGQGTRLTVV.

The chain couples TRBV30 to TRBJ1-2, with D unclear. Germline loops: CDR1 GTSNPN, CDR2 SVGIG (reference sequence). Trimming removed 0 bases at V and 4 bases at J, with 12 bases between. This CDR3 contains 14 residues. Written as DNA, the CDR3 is TGTGCCTGGAGTGTACTGAGAGCGACCTATGGCTACACCTTC. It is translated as CAWSVLRATYGYTF.

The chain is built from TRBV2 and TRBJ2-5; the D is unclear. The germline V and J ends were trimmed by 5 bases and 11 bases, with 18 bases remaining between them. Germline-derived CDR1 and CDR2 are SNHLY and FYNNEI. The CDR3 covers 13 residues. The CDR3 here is CASSPQRTYGQYF. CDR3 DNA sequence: TGTGCCAGCAGTCCCCAAAGGACGTACGGGCAGTACTTC.

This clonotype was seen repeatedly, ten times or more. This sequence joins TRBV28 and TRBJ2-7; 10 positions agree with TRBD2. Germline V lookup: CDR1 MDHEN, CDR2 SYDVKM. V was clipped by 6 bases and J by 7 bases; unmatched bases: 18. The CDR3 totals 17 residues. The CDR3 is CASSPPSGGDKYNEQYF. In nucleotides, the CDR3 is TGTGCCAGCAGCCCGCCTAGCGGGGGAGATAAATACAATGAGCAGTACTTC.

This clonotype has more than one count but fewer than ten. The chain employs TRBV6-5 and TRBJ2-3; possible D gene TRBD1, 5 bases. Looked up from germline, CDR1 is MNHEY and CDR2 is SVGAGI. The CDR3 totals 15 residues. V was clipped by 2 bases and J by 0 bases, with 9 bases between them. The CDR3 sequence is CASSYEQGSTDTQYF. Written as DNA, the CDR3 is TGTGCCAGCAGTTACGAGCAGGGAAGCACAGATACGCAGTATTTT.

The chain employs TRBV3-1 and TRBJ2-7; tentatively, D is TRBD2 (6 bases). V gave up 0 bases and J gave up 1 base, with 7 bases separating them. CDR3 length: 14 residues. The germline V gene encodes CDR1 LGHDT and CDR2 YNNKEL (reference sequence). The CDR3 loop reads CASSQDAGSYEQYF. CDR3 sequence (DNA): TGTGCCAGCAGCCAAGATGCGGGGTCCTACGAGCAGTACTTC.